This T cell receptor beta chain was found in a study of T cells in Graves' hyperthyroidism and ophthalmopathy. Points from the study as a whole: Ophthalmopathy, as predicted by the model, came a median 6.5 months after the prediction. Most thyroid clonotypes expanded above 0.001 appeared in blood too. Patients with ophthalmopathy were separated from those with stable hyperthyroidism by a 13 V-J model.

Clinical symptoms, serum thyroxine and TRAb, thyroid ultrasound and orbital computed tomography were used for the diagnoses. This CDR3 contains 15 residues. Germline lookup yields CDR1 ENHRY and CDR2 SYGVKD. V trimming: 4 bases; J trimming: 6 bases; junction bases outside the gene matches: 8. This clonotype was seen repeatedly, ten times or more. As yet, its antigen is unknown. The investigators amplified TCR beta CDR3 regions from RNA transcripts. The TCR CDR3 first-round RT-PCR relied on the HTBI primer set. One entry per CDR3 protein, called by TCRdb with MiXCR from the multiplex PCR reads. The table has about 570,000 distinct CDR3 sequences, about half seen once.

Sequenced: peripheral blood or thyroid tissue (not recorded which). The V call is TRBV10-3, the J call TRBJ1-2; 10 bases agree with TRBD1. The TCR sequence derives from an adult woman with Graves' disease, either hyperthyroidism or ophthalmopathy (not recorded which). CDR3 residues: CAISGGDRGGNGYTF. In nucleotides, the CDR3 is TGTGCCATCAGTGGGGGGGACAGGGGAGGTAATGGCTACACCTTC.